This T cell receptor (beta chain) was obtained from a study of tumor and adjacent non-tumor tissue in lung cancer. Study background: Patients comprised over 9 adenocarcinoma, 2 squamous cell carcinoma and 1 small cell lung cancer. Samples averaged about 4.2 million productive TCRbeta reads each. Patients were aged about 30 to 76, 9 to 10 men and 4 to 6 women, stage I to III.

General study results and limits: Tumor repertoires had a smaller top 100 clone share than normal lung.

The library came from three nested PCR rounds adapted from ARM-PCR protocols. Each CDR3 protein gets one entry after TCRdb re-called the multiplex PCR reads with MiXCR. This table holds tens of thousands of distinct CDR3 sequences, 60% to 80% found once. RNA was extracted from bulk tissue without any cell sorting. As for this clonotype: Its antigen is unidentified. Mismatch with germline at one junction end may stem from a read error.

The germline gives CDR1 SQVTM, CDR2 ANQGSEA. This CDR3 is built from 12 residues. The sample comprised lung tumor tissue. V and J are TRBV29-1 and TRBJ2-5; TRBD1 might be the D (6 bases). This TCR was sampled from a woman aged 45-65 years with non-small cell lung cancer. The CDR3 DNA reads TGCAGTGTATTCGACAGGAGAGAGATCCAGTACTTC. It yields the protein CSVFDRREIQYF.